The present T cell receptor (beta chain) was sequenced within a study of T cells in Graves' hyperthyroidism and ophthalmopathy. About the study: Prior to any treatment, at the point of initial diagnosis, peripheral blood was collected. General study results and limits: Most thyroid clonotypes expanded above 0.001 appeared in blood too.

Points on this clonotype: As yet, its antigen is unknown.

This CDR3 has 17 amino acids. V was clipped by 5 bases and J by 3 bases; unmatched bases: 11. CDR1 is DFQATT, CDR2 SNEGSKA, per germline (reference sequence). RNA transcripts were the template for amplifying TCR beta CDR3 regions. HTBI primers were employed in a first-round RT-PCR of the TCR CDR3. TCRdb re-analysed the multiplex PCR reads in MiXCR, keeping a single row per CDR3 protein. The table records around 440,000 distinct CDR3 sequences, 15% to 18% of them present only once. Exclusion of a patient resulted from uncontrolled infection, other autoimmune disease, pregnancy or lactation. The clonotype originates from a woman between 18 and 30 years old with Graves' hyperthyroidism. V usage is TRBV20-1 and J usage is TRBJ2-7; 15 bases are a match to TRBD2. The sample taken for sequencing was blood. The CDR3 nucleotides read TGCAGTGCTCCATGGACTAGCGGGAGGGCCATTCTCTACGAGCAGTACTTC. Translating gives CSAPWTSGRAILYEQYF.